These 16 T cell receptor beta chains were all obtained from the same sample, sequenced in a study of brain T cells in children with intractable seizures. This sample's time point: blood from clinic visit 5 months post-surgery; TSC patient then seizure free. Data came from immunoSEQ multiplex PCR; TCRdb stores just in-frame clones and leaves some out. The sample has hundreds of thousands of clones, 85% to 95% seen once; the top ten hold roughly 5.7%. This specimen consisted of peripheral blood, obtained about 5 months after surgery. The source is a boy under two years old with tuberous sclerosis and intractable seizures.

The genes are TRBV6-6 and TRBJ2-3; no clear D gene. This CDR3 spans 16 amino acids. Germline V gene sequence: CDR1 MNHNY, CDR2 SVGAGI (reference sequence). The ends were cut back, 2 bases at V and 0 bases at J, with 12 bases in the middle. CDR3 coding DNA: TGTGCCAGCAGTTACGGCGTACCCTCTAGCACAGATACGCAGTATTTT. Protein product: CASSYGVPSSTDTQYF.

For this clone: Relative to the germline gene, one junction end is altered; a read error may explain this. The chain joins TRBV30 to TRBJ2-7; TRBD1 agrees at 7 bases. CDR1 GTSNPN and CDR2 SVGIG come from the germline V gene (reference sequence). This CDR3 comprises 12 residues. CDR3 DNA: TGTGCCTGGAAATTGGTCGACAGGGTCGTCTCGTTC. It codes for CAWKLVDRVVSF.

The V gene is TRBV2, the J gene TRBJ2-5; 13 bases are shared with TRBD2. The CDR3 length is 15 residues. CDR1 and CDR2 (germline): SNHLY, FYNNEI. The junction had 6 bases not matched to a gene; V was cut back by 7 bases and J by 4 bases. CDR3 sequence (DNA): TGTGCCAGCACTGGACTAGCGGGAGTCAGAGAGACCCAGTACTTC. Protein: CASTGLAGVRETQYF.

The chain links TRBV9 to TRBJ1-1, with 9 bases identical to TRBD1. CDR1 is SGDLS, CDR2 YYNGEE, per germline. Trimming removed 5 bases from V and 5 bases from J; junction bases left unmatched: 7. CDR3 length: 14 amino acids. The CDR3 here is CASSQTGGFTEAFF. In DNA, the CDR3 is TGTGCCAGCAGTCAGACAGGGGGGTTTACTGAAGCTTTCTTT. Drawing the rest from reference TRBV9 and TRBJ1-1, the complete variable domain is DSGVTQTPKHLITATGQRVTLRCSPRSGDLSVYWYQQSLDQGLQFLIQYYNGEERAKGNILERFSAQQFPDLHSELNLSSLELGDSALYFCASSQTGGFTEAFFGQGTRLTVV.

The genes are TRBV9 and TRBJ2-1, with D possibly matching TRBD2 (6 bases). Trimming took off 4 bases at V and 8 bases at J, with 10 bases between the two ends. The CDR3 is 12 residues long. Germline V gene data show CDR1 as SGDLS and CDR2 as YYNGEE. Here the CDR3 reads CASSPSGDEQFF. Written as DNA, the CDR3 is TGTGCCAGCAGCCCTTCGGGGGATGAGCAGTTCTTC.

This clone was detected only once. The chain is built from TRBV9 and TRBJ2-3, with 8 bases matching TRBD2. CDR1 is SGDLS, CDR2 YYNGEE, per germline. The CDR3 is 14 amino acids. V shed 0 bases, J shed 6 bases, and the junction held 3 bases outside the gene matches. CDR3 DNA: TGTGCCAGCAGCGTAGTGACGGGAGGGGATACGCAGTATTTT. Its protein is CASSVVTGGDTQYF.

The V and J genes are TRBV7-8 and TRBJ2-3; 11 bases line up with TRBD1. This CDR3 has 15 residues. With V trimmed by 5 bases and J by 5 bases, 6 bases remained unmatched. Germline assignment: CDR1 SGHVS and CDR2 FQNEAQ. CDR3 residues: CASSLLDRGQDTQYF. The CDR3 DNA reads TGTGCCAGCAGCCTCCTGGACAGGGGGCAAGATACGCAGTATTTT.

The rearrangement joins TRBV4-1 to TRBJ2-7; 9 bases line up with TRBD1. CDR1 and CDR2 (germline): MGHRA, YSYEKL. V lost 3 bases and J lost 3; bases outside the gene matches: 6. The CDR3 is 15 residues long. The CDR3 region is CASSQTGGSDYEQYF. CDR3 DNA: TGCGCCAGCAGCCAGACAGGGGGTTCTGACTACGAGCAGTACTTC.

This clone was seen only once. This chain joins TRBV5-1 and TRBJ1-1, with unresolved D. V lost 4 bases, J lost 0 bases, and 13 bases lay in between. The germline gives CDR1 SGHRS, CDR2 YFSETQ. The CDR3 has 15 residues. The CDR3 sequence: CASSTGPLLNTEAFF. CDR3 bases: TGCGCCAGCAGCACTGGACCGCTTCTGAACACTGAAGCTTTCTTT.

This chain links TRBV6-6 with TRBJ2-7; D possibly uses TRBD1 or TRBD2 (5 bases each). V lost 2 bases to trimming and J lost 3 bases, with 14 bases between them. Germline V CDR1 and CDR2: MNHNY, SVGAGI (reference sequence). There are 15 residues in the CDR3. CDR3 residues: CASSYEAGGNYEQYF. CDR3 nucleotides: TGTGCCAGCAGTTACGAAGCTGGGGGAAACTACGAGCAGTACTTC.

This chain links TRBV28 with TRBJ2-6; D possibly matches TRBD1 or TRBD2 (5 bases each). V lost 7 bases and J lost 6, with 19 bases in between. This CDR3 comprises 16 residues. Germline CDR1 MDHEN, CDR2 SYDVKM. The CDR3 DNA reads as TGTGCCAGCACCCTAAAGTGGGGGAATGAGGCCAACGTCCTGACTTTC. It yields the protein CASTLKWGNEANVLTF.

Concerning this clone itself: The identical CDR3 is also encoded by other nucleotide sequences in the sample. This chain uses TRBV5-1 with TRBJ2-5, with D hard to call. V was cut by 3 bases and J by 2 bases, with 2 bases left in between. This CDR3 is built from 11 residues. From germline, CDR1 is SGHRS and CDR2 YFSETQ. CDR3 protein: CASSSQETQYF. The CDR3 region has the DNA TGCGCCAGCAGCTCTCAAGAGACCCAGTACTTC.

The chain has TRBV20-1 and TRBJ2-1, with 12 bases aligning to TRBD2. Germline trimming cut 3 bases from V and 1 base from J; bases unmatched to any gene: 7. CDR1 is DFQATT and CDR2 is SNEGSKA in the germline V gene (reference sequence). This CDR3 spans 17 amino acids. This CDR3 is CSASPSGRGRSYNEQFF. The CDR3, as DNA: TGCAGTGCTAGTCCTAGCGGGAGGGGGAGGTCCTACAATGAGCAGTTCTTC.

The V gene is TRBV5-6, the J gene TRBJ1-2; D unresolved. V gave up 0 bases and J gave up 4 bases, with 7 bases separating them. Germline CDR1 reads SGHDT; CDR2 reads YYEEEE. This CDR3 is built from 13 residues. CDR3 sequence (DNA): TGTGCCAGCAGCTTGGTCGGGCCCTATGGCTACACCTTC. Amino acid sequence: CASSLVGPYGYTF.

The J gene is TRBJ2-7, the V gene TRBV9, with TRBD2 identical over 10 bases. Germline assignment: CDR1 SGDLS and CDR2 YYNGEE. V lost 0 bases and J lost 3; bases outside the gene matches: 3. The CDR3 runs 15 residues. The CDR3 here is CASSVAAGGDYEQYF. In nucleotides, the CDR3 is TGTGCCAGCAGCGTAGCAGCGGGGGGGGACTACGAGCAGTACTTC.

This chain joins TRBV7-2 and TRBJ2-5; D tentatively reads TRBD1 or TRBD2 (5 bases each). Trimming cost V 4 bases and J 5 bases, with 20 bases left between them. Germline lookup yields CDR1 SGHTA and CDR2 FQGNSA. The CDR3 runs to 16 residues. DNA for the CDR3: TGTGCCAGCAGCTCCGAGGGGCACAGGCTGTGGGAGACCCAGTACTTC. Translated: CASSSEGHRLWETQYF.